This T cell receptor beta chain was profiled in a study of OX40 agonist ivuxolimab in advanced cancers. Generated by immunoSEQ multiplex PCR, the TCRdb table keeps only in-frame clones and is missing some. The repertoire has roughly 67,000 clones, approximately 80% of them found once; the top ten carry 5% to 6%. It was autoimmune disease history or systemic immunosuppression that excluded patients. V dropped 0 bases and J dropped 2 bases, with 14 bases sitting between them. This CDR3 comprises 18 residues. V and J are TRBV23-1 and TRBJ2-6, with D possibly being TRBD2 (6 bases). TRBV23-1 is recorded as an ORF, its role being uncertain. The sequencing used CD4+ or CD8+ T cells sorted from blood, collected in a trial of the OX40 agonist ivuxolimab. The clonotype originates from an adult with an advanced solid tumor such as melanoma, head and neck, liver or kidney cancer. This chain's CDR3 is CASSQSRGSSTGANVLTF. For the CDR3, the DNA is TGCGCCAGCAGTCAATCTCGGGGGAGCTCCACTGGGGCCAACGTCCTGACTTTC.